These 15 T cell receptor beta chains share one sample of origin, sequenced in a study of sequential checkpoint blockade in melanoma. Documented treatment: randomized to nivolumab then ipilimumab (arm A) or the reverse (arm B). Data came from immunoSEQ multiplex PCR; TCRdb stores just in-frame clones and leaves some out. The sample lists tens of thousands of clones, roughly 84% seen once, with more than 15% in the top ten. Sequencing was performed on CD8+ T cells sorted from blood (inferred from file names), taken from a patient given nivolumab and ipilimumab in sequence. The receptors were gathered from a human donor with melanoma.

CDR3 sequence reads: CASSPGGESNQPQHF. The DNA of the CDR3 is TGTGCCAGCAGCCCGGGAGGGGAGAGCAATCAGCCCCAGCATTTT. J is TRBJ1-5 and V is TRBV11-2; possible D gene TRBD1, 5 bases. Trimming left V 5 bases short and J 1 base short, with 12 bases between. Per germline, CDR1 SGHAT and CDR2 FQNNGV. The CDR3 runs 15 residues.

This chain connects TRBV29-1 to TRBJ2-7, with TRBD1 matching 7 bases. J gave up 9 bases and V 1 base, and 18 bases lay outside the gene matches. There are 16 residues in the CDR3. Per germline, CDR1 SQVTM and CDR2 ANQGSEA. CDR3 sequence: CSVEGPRDLRRDRQYF. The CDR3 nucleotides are TGCAGCGTTGAAGGGCCGCGCGATCTACGACGGGACAGGCAGTACTTC.

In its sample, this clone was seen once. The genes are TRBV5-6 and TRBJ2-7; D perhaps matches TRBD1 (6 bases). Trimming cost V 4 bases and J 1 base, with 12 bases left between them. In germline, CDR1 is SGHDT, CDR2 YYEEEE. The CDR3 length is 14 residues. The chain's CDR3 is CASSTSDSSYEQYF. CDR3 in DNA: TGTGCCAGCAGCACCTCGGACAGTTCCTACGAGCAGTACTTC.

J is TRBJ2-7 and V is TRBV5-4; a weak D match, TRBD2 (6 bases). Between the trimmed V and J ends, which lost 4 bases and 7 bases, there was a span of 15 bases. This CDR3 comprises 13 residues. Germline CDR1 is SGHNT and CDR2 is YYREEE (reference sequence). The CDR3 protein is CASSTRLEREQYF. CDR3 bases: TGTGCCAGCAGCACACGACTAGAGAGGGAGCAGTACTTC. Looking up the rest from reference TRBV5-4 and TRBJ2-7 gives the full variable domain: ETGVTQSPTHLIKTRGQQVTLRCSSQSGHNTVSWYQQALGQGPQFIFQYYREEENGRGNFPPRFSGLQFPNYSSELNVNALELDDSALYLCASSTRLEREQYFGPGTRLTVT.

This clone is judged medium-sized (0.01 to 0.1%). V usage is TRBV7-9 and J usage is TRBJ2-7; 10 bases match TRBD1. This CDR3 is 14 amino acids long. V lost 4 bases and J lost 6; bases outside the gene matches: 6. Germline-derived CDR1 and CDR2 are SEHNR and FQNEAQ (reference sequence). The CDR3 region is CASSSGTGAREQYF. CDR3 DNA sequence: TGTGCCAGCAGCTCCGGGACAGGGGCACGCGAGCAGTACTTC.

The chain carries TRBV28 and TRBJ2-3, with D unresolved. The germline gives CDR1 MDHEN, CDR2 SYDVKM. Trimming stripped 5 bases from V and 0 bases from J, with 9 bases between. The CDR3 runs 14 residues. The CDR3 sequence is CASSPLGSTDTQYF. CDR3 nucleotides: TGTGCCAGCAGTCCCCTCGGGAGCACAGATACGCAGTATTTT.

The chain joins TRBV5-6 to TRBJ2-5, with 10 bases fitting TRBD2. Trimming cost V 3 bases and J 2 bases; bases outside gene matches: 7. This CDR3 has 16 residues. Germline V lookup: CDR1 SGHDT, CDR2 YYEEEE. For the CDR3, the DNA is TGTGCCAGCAGCTCTGCCCTACTAGCGGGACAAGAGACCCAGTACTTC. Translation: CASSSALLAGQETQYF.

The CDR3 DNA is TGCGCCAGCAGCTTGACAGGACTGAACACTGAAGCTTTCTTT. It specifies CASSLTGLNTEAFF. The chain recombines TRBV5-1 with TRBJ1-1, with a possible D match to TRBD1 (5 bases). Germline CDR1 SGHRS, CDR2 YFSETQ. Trimming removed 1 base at V and 0 bases at J, with 7 bases between. The CDR3 extends over 14 amino acids.

CDR3 bases: TGTGCCACCAGCAGAGAGGGGGCTAGCGGGAGGGCCACGTATGACAATGAGCAGTTCTTC. The encoded protein is CATSREGASGRATYDNEQFF. The V and J genes are TRBV15 and TRBJ2-1; 12 positions agree with TRBD2. V was pared by 0 bases and J by 5 bases, with 14 bases of the junction left unmatched. Looked up from germline, CDR1 is LNHNV and CDR2 is YYDKDF (reference sequence). The CDR3 consists of 20 residues.

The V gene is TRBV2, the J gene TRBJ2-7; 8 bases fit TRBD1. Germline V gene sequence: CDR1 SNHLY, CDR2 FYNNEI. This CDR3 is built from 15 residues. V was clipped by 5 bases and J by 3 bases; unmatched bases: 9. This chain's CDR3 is CASSPGTGLLYEQYF. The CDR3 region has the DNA TGTGCCAGCAGTCCCGGGACAGGTTTACTCTACGAGCAGTACTTC.

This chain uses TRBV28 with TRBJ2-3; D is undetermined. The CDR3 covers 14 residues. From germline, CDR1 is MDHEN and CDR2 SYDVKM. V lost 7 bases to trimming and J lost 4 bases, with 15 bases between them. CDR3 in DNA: TGTGCCAGCAATGGAGAGCCCTTTCCAGATACGCAGTATTTT. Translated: CASNGEPFPDTQYF.

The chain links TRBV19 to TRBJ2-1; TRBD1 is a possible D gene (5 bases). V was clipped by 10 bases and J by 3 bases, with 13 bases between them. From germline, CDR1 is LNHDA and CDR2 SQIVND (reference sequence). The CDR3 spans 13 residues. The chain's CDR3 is CATGADSYNEQFF. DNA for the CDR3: TGTGCCACTGGAGCCGACAGCTACAATGAGCAGTTCTTC.

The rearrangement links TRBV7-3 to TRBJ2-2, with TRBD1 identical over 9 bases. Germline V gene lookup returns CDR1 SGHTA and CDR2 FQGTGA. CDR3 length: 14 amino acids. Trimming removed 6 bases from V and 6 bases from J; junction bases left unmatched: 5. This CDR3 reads CASSLQGASGELFF. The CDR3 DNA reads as TGTGCCAGCAGTTTACAGGGGGCATCCGGGGAGCTGTTTTTT.

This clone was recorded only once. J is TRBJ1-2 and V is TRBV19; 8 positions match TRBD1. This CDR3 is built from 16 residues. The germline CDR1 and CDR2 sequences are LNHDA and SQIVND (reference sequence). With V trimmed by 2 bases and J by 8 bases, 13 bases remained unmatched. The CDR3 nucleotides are TGTGCCAGTAGTATAATCGAGGCAGGGGGCCACGAGGGCTACACCTTC. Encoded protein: CASSIIEAGGHEGYTF.

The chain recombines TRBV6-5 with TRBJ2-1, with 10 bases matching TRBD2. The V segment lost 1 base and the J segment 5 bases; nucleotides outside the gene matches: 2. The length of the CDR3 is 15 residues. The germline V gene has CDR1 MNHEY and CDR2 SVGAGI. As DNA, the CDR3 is TGTGCCAGCAGTTACTGGCTAGCGGGGGACAATGAGCAGTTCTTC. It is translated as CASSYWLAGDNEQFF.